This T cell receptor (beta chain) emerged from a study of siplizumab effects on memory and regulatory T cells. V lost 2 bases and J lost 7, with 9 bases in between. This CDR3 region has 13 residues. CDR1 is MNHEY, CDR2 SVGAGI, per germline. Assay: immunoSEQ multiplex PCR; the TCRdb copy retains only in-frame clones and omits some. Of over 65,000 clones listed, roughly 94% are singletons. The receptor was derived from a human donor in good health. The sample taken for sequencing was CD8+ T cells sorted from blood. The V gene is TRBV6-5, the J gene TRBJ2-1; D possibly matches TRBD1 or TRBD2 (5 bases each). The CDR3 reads CASSYQGENEQFF. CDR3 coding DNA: TGTGCCAGCAGTTACCAGGGAGAGAATGAGCAGTTCTTC.